The sequence of this TCR beta chain was determined in a study of OX40 agonist ivuxolimab in advanced cancers. Looking at the study overall: Patients in dose escalation had liver, melanoma, kidney or head and neck cancers.

The study's findings and limits: At doses 0.1 to 3.0 mg/kg, CD4+ and CD8+ clones expanded. Among T cells, CD8+ cells averaged more expanded clones than CD4+ cells.

Trimming cost V 0 bases and J 3 bases; bases outside gene matches: 13. This CDR3 has 18 amino acids. From germline, CDR1 is SGDLS and CDR2 YYNGEE. About this clone itself: Its antigen is unknown.

Assay used: immunoSEQ multiplex PCR; TCRdb lists only in-frame clones, some missing. Of 20,000 to 25,000 clones listed, around 76% are singletons. The specimen was CD4+ or CD8+ T cells sorted from blood, collected in a trial of the OX40 agonist ivuxolimab. The V call is TRBV9, the J call TRBJ1-1; 8 nucleotides agree with TRBD1. The TCR was taken from an adult with an advanced solid tumor such as melanoma, head and neck, liver or kidney cancer. The CDR3 sequence: CASSVAVLGRGPDTEAFF. The CDR3 DNA is TGTGCCAGCAGCGTAGCTGTGTTAGGCAGGGGGCCAGACACTGAAGCTTTCTTT.